The next 14 T cell receptor beta chains were all read from a single sample in a study of OX40 agonist ivuxolimab in advanced cancers. Generated by immunoSEQ multiplex PCR, the TCRdb table keeps only in-frame clones and is missing some. The table records under 80,000 clones, roughly 80% of them present only once. Sequencing was performed on CD4+ or CD8+ T cells sorted from blood, taken in a trial of the OX40 agonist ivuxolimab. These receptors all stem from an adult with an advanced solid tumor such as melanoma, head and neck, liver or kidney cancer.

This chain joins TRBV11-2 and TRBJ2-2; the D is unclear. The CDR3 runs 13 residues. Trimming took off 2 bases at V and 3 bases at J, with 4 bases between the two ends. Germline lookup yields CDR1 SGHAT and CDR2 FQNNGV. The CDR3 DNA reads TGTGCCAGCAGCTTAAGGTACACCGGGGAGCTGTTTTTT. Its protein product is CASSLRYTGELFF.

The chain links TRBV6-5 to TRBJ1-1; D is ambiguous. V was cut by 0 bases and J by 0 bases, with 11 bases left in between. There are 16 residues in the CDR3. The V gene's germline CDR1 is MNHEY and CDR2 SVGAGI. The DNA for the CDR3 is TGTGCCAGCAGTTACTCGAAACTCGTTATGAACACTGAAGCTTTCTTT. Its translation: CASSYSKLVMNTEAFF.

The gene calls are TRBV5-1 and TRBJ2-5; 12 bases map to TRBD2. The CDR3 sequence is 21 residues long. With 2 bases clipped from V and 2 bases from J, the junction kept 19 bases outside the gene matches. Germline CDR1 reads SGHRS; CDR2 reads YFSETQ. CDR3 sequence reads: CASSFPGRGTTSGGSQETQYF. In DNA, the CDR3 is TGCGCCAGCAGCTTCCCGGGACGGGGAACAACTAGCGGGGGGTCTCAAGAGACCCAGTACTTC.

This chain links TRBV12-5 with TRBJ1-1, with unresolved D. V was clipped by 3 bases and J by 10 bases, with 15 bases between them. From germline, CDR1 is LGHNT and CDR2 FRNRAP. This CDR3 has 13 amino acids. This CDR3 is CASGFHHEAVAFF. For the CDR3, the DNA is TGTGCTAGTGGTTTCCACCACGAAGCTGTAGCTTTCTTT.

The J gene is TRBJ2-7, the V gene TRBV10-1; 8 bases align to TRBD2. The CDR3 covers 14 residues. The junction had 4 bases not matched to a gene; V was cut back by 3 bases and J by 3 bases. The V gene's germline CDR1 is WNHNN and CDR2 SYGVQD (reference sequence). CDR3 residues: CASSDSGGYYEQYF. The CDR3 DNA sequence: TGCGCCAGCAGTGACAGCGGGGGATACTACGAGCAGTACTTC.

The chain has TRBV7-6 and TRBJ1-1; D call uncertain. This CDR3 is 13 amino acids long. CDR1 and CDR2 (germline): SGHVS, FNYEAQ. Trimming left V 2 bases short and J 3 bases short, with 7 bases between. For the CDR3, the DNA is TGTGCCAGCAGCTTATTAGTTTACACTGAAGCTTTCTTT. It is translated as CASSLLVYTEAFF.

In this sample, this clone turned up once. This rearrangement joins TRBV29-1 to TRBJ2-7; no clear D gene. The CDR3 covers 11 residues. Trimming cost V 6 bases and J 3 bases, with 9 bases left between them. The germline V gene encodes CDR1 SQVTM and CDR2 ANQGSEA. The CDR3 nucleotides are TGCAGCGTCCAAATTTTCTACGAGCAGTACTTC. This translates into CSVQIFYEQYF.

The chain employs TRBV6-5 and TRBJ1-2, with D perhaps matching TRBD1 (6 bases). Germline V CDR1 and CDR2: MNHEY, SVGAGI. The germline V and J ends were trimmed by 6 bases and 6 bases, with 14 bases remaining between them. This CDR3 region has 13 residues. DNA for the CDR3: TGTGCCAGCAGCCCTGGACAGAAGCATGGCTACACCTTC. This encodes CASSPGQKHGYTF.

The V and J genes are TRBV11-3 and TRBJ2-3; a weak D match, TRBD1 (6 bases). V was pared by 2 bases and J by 4 bases, with 13 bases between. CDR3 size: 15 residues. Germline assignment: CDR1 SGHNT and CDR2 YENEEA. The CDR3 DNA follows: TGTGCCAGCAGCTTATCACAGGGTGTCGCAGATACGCAGTATTTT. Its translation is CASSLSQGVADTQYF.

The sample holds one count of this clone. The chain has TRBV11-2 and TRBJ2-2; D unresolved. The CDR3 is 13 amino acids. V was shortened by 10 bases and J by 1 base, with 10 bases between the two germline ends. CDR1 and CDR2 (germline): SGHAT, FQNNGV. CDR3: CAIVRLNTGELFF. CDR3 in DNA: TGTGCCATCGTTAGGCTGAACACCGGGGAGCTGTTTTTT.

CDR3 sequence: CASSYLQGAGNEQFF. The CDR3 DNA reads TGTGCCAGCAGTTACCTACAGGGGGCAGGGAATGAGCAGTTCTTC. The chain is built from TRBV2 and TRBJ2-1; 9 bases agree with TRBD1. This CDR3 is built from 15 residues. The J segment lost 7 bases and the V segment lost 5 bases, leaving 9 bases of the junction unmatched. Germline V gives CDR1 SNHLY, CDR2 FYNNEI. The full variable domain, rest sourced from reference TRBV2 and TRBJ2-1, is EPEVTQTPSHQVTQMGQEVILRCVPISNHLYFYWYRQILGQKVEFLVSFYNNEISEKSEIFDDQFSVERPDGSNFTLKIRSTKLEDSAMYFCASSYLQGAGNEQFFGPGTRLTVL.

CDR3 sequence (DNA): TGTGCCAGCAGCTTAGTCACAGCCGAGCAGTTCTTC. Translating gives CASSLVTAEQFF. The V call is TRBV7-2, the J call TRBJ2-1; D uncertain. V lost 1 base and J 10 bases, leaving 8 bases between the germline ends. This CDR3 is 12 amino acids long. Germline V gives CDR1 SGHTA, CDR2 FQGNSA.

This clone came up once. The DNA for the CDR3 is TGTGCCAGCTCAAACAAAGCTGGAAACACCATATATTTT. It encodes CASSNKAGNTIYF. The chain combines TRBV18 with TRBJ1-3; no clear D. V lost 5 bases and J 2 bases, leaving 7 bases between the germline ends. Germline CDR1 is KGHSH and CDR2 is LQKENI. The CDR3 is 13 amino acids.

Worth noting for this clone: Other DNA sequences within the sample encode an identical CDR3. The V call is TRBV5-1, the J call TRBJ2-5; no definite D call. V shed 0 bases and J shed 5 bases, with 8 bases lying between them. This CDR3 is 13 amino acids long. Germline assignment: CDR1 SGHRS and CDR2 YFSETQ. The CDR3 DNA is TGCGCCAGCAGCTTGGGGGTTGGGGAGACCCAGTACTTC. This gives the protein CASSLGVGETQYF.